What follows are 31 T cell receptor beta chains derived from one specimen sequenced in a study of T cells in Graves' hyperthyroidism and ophthalmopathy. From RNA transcripts, TCR beta CDR3 regions were amplified. The HTBI primer set drove a first-round RT-PCR of the TCR CDR3. Using its own MiXCR run on the multiplex PCR reads, TCRdb lists one record per CDR3 protein. The table lists around 620,000 distinct CDR3 sequences, roughly 50% of them singletons, with 15% to 20% in the top ten. Specimen: peripheral blood or thyroid tissue (not recorded which). The receptors here all came from an adult woman with Graves' disease, either hyperthyroidism or ophthalmopathy (not recorded which).

V and J are TRBV7-9 and TRBJ1-1; a weak D match, TRBD1 (5 bases). V was shortened by 2 bases and J by 3 bases, with 13 bases between the two germline ends. The germline V gene encodes CDR1 SEHNR and CDR2 FQNEAQ (reference sequence). CDR3 length: 15 residues. For the CDR3, the DNA is TGTGCCAGCAGCTTAACAGGATATGGCTACACTGAAGCTTTCTTT. This translates into CASSLTGYGYTEAFF.

This clonotype was counted at least ten times. V gene TRBV5-4 combines with J gene TRBJ2-5, with TRBD2 matching 8 bases. There are 18 residues in the CDR3. V lost 2 bases, J lost 4 bases, and 16 bases stayed unmatched. The germline gives CDR1 SGHNT, CDR2 YYREEE (reference sequence). CDR3 loop: CASSFFVPGLDFGETQYF. Written as DNA, the CDR3 is TGTGCCAGCAGCTTTTTCGTCCCGGGACTAGATTTCGGAGAGACCCAGTACTTC.

The chain recombines TRBV14 with TRBJ1-4; D might be TRBD1 (5 bases). The CDR3 loop spans 14 amino acids. V shed 3 bases and J shed 6 bases, with 11 bases lying between them. The V gene's germline CDR1 is SGHDN and CDR2 FVKESK. The CDR3 DNA sequence: TGTGCCAGCAGCCAGGGGACGGCCGATGAAAAACTGTTTTTT. Its protein product is CASSQGTADEKLFF.

This clonotype has a count of ten or more. This rearrangement joins TRBV29-1 to TRBJ1-2, with a possible D match to TRBD1 (6 bases). From germline, CDR1 is SQVTM and CDR2 ANQGSEA. Deletions cut 6 bases from V and 2 bases from J, with 7 bases between. CDR3 size: 11 residues. The CDR3 coding sequence is TGCAGCGTCCAGGGGAACTATGGCTACACCTTC. Translating it yields CSVQGNYGYTF.

The chain recombines TRBV6-1 with TRBJ1-5, with unresolved D. Germline values: CDR1 MNHNS, CDR2 SASEGT. The CDR3 consists of 13 residues. Trimming pared 6 bases from V and 11 bases from J, leaving 17 bases between. In DNA form, the CDR3 reads TGTGCCAGCAGCCTGTGGCAGCAAGAGACCCAGCATTTT. Amino acid sequence: CASSLWQQETQHF.

This clonotype has a count of ten or more. The V gene is TRBV20-1, the J gene TRBJ2-7; 11 nucleotides agree with TRBD2. CDR1 is DFQATT and CDR2 is SNEGSKA in the germline V gene (reference sequence). This CDR3 region has 14 residues. V gave up 3 bases and J gave up 3 bases; unmatched junction bases: 4. Here the CDR3 reads CSASTSGGVYEQYF. CDR3 bases: TGCAGTGCTAGTACTAGCGGGGGTGTCTACGAGCAGTACTTC.

J is TRBJ2-6 and V is TRBV19, with D possibly TRBD2 on 6 matching bases. There are 17 residues in the CDR3. V lost 9 bases and J 0 bases, leaving 18 bases between the germline ends. Germline V gene lookup returns CDR1 LNHDA and CDR2 SQIVND (reference sequence). The CDR3 coding sequence is TGTGCCAGCAGCCAATTGGGACTGAGCTCTGGGGCCAACGTCCTGACTTTC. Translated, it gives CASSQLGLSSGANVLTF.

This clonotype was detected a few times. V is TRBV12-3 or TRBV12-4 and J is TRBJ2-2; D possibly corresponds to TRBD1 (6 bases). This CDR3 has 12 residues. V was trimmed by 6 bases and J by 8 bases, leaving 10 bases between them. The CDR3: CASSRDRGELFF. The CDR3 region has the DNA TGTGCCAGCAGCCGTGACAGGGGGGAGCTGTTTTTT.

This clonotype was picked up many times. The chain couples TRBV12-3 or TRBV12-4 to TRBJ1-5; D uncertain. This CDR3 has 13 residues. V shed 6 bases and J shed 1 base, with 7 bases lying between them. The CDR3 region has the DNA TGTGCCAGCAGGTCCGGGAGCAATCAGCCCCAGCATTTT. Translation gives CASRSGSNQPQHF.

Of note for this clonotype: The missing conserved phenylalanine or tryptophan at the end of this CDR3 makes a read error likely. The rearrangement joins TRBV10-3 to TRBJ1-1; D is perhaps TRBD1 (5 bases). Trimming cost V 3 bases and J 8 bases, with 25 bases left between them. This CDR3 has 17 residues. Germline values: CDR1 ENHRY, CDR2 SYGVKD. DNA of the CDR3: TGTGCCATCAGTGAAGGCAGCTTACTTGGGCTGGAGGGGGAAGCTTTCTCT. Amino acid sequence: CAISEGSLLGLEGEAFS.

On this clonotype itself: This CDR3 is missing its conserved last phenylalanine or tryptophan, likely due to a read error. The DNA is left out, because the CDR3 cannot be placed on it with certainty; the CDR3 is given as TCRdb lists it. V is TRBV20-1 and J is TRBJ2-6; the table's D call TRBD1 went unverified against the DNA. Germline CDR1 and CDR2: DFQATT and SNEGSKA (reference sequence). The CDR3 length is 9 residues, termini included. CDR3: CSARGGGTS.

About this clonotype: This is likely a read error, given that the CDR3 carries no conserved phenylalanine or tryptophan at its end. No DNA is shown, since the ends of the CDR3 on it are uncertain; the CDR3 is the one TCRdb lists. The chain employs TRBV7-2 and TRBJ2-2; the table's D call, TRBD2, has no DNA check behind it. Germline assignment: CDR1 SGHTA and CDR2 FQGNSA. Including both end residues, the CDR3 is 12 amino acids long. CDR3 in amino acids: CASSLLGTSGRA.

J is TRBJ2-7 and V is TRBV19; D might be TRBD1 or TRBD2, each matching 5 bases. This CDR3 has 14 residues. The germline CDR1 and CDR2 sequences are LNHDA and SQIVND (reference sequence). Deletions cut 5 bases from V and 3 bases from J, with 14 bases between. CDR3 coding DNA: TGTGCCAGTAGTGCCCCGGGACGGGACTACGAGCAGTACTTC. Translating gives CASSAPGRDYEQYF.

J is TRBJ2-2 and V is TRBV7-8, with 10 nucleotides matching TRBD2. Germline V gene data show CDR1 as SGHVS and CDR2 as FQNEAQ. J was trimmed by 7 bases and V by 6 bases; bases with no gene match: 8. The CDR3 length is 15 residues. The CDR3 bases are TGTGCCAGCAGGATTACAGCGGGGGGGGGCGGGGAGCTGTTTTTT. Amino acid sequence: CASRITAGGGGELFF.

Only one count was recorded for this clonotype. The rearrangement links TRBV29-1 to TRBJ2-7; 10 bases are a match to TRBD1. The V segment lost 1 base and the J segment 7 bases; nucleotides outside the gene matches: 7. CDR1 is SQVTM and CDR2 is ANQGSEA in the germline V gene. There are 14 residues in the CDR3. The CDR3 reads CSVEVRQGAREQYF. The DNA for the CDR3 is TGCAGCGTTGAAGTTAGACAGGGGGCGCGTGAGCAGTACTTC.

This clonotype was picked up many times. The rearrangement joins TRBV10-2 to TRBJ2-5; 8 bases line up with TRBD1. Germline assignment: CDR1 WSHSY and CDR2 SAAADI. The CDR3 runs to 14 residues. V shed 6 bases and J 5 bases; nucleotides not matched to a gene: 8. CDR3 bases: TGCGCCAGCAGGAAGACAGGGGTTTTGGAGACCCAGTACTTC. This sequence encodes CASRKTGVLETQYF.

This clonotype was observed many times. This chain uses TRBV6-5 with TRBJ2-7, with a possible D match to TRBD2 (5 bases). V was pared by 5 bases and J by 0 bases, with 11 bases between. The CDR3 has 14 residues. Per germline, CDR1 MNHEY and CDR2 SVGAGI. CDR3 DNA sequence: TGTGCCAGCAGTCCACTAGGGCTCTCCTACGAGCAGTACTTC. Its protein product is CASSPLGLSYEQYF.

The V gene is TRBV20-1, the J gene TRBJ1-2; D might be TRBD1 (6 bases). CDR1 DFQATT and CDR2 SNEGSKA come from the germline V gene (reference sequence). The V end was cut by 5 bases, the J end by 7 bases, with 14 bases between. The CDR3 contains 12 residues. This CDR3 reads CSALGGASGYTF. CDR3 DNA sequence: TGCAGTGCTTTAGGGGGAGCCAGTGGCTACACCTTC.

The genes are TRBV6-5 and TRBJ1-1; D is uncertain. Germline assignment: CDR1 MNHEY and CDR2 SVGAGI. The CDR3 runs 14 residues. Trimming took 5 bases from V and 4 from J, leaving 14 bases between them. DNA for the CDR3: TGTGCCAGCAGTGAAGCCGGACGGGGCACTGAAGCTTTCTTT. Its protein product is CASSEAGRGTEAFF.

The chain employs TRBV20-1 and TRBJ1-5; 9 nucleotides agree with TRBD1. Losses at the gene ends were 6 bases for V and 5 bases for J; bases not matched to a gene: 8. Germline V CDR1 and CDR2: DFQATT, SNEGSKA (reference sequence). The CDR3 consists of 14 residues. The CDR3 coding sequence is TGCAGTGCAAGACAGGGGGTAGGGTATCAGCCCCAGCATTTT. This encodes CSARQGVGYQPQHF.

This rearrangement joins TRBV10-3 to TRBJ1-6; D call uncertain. Trimming cost V 4 bases and J 8 bases, with 9 bases left between them. The V gene's germline CDR1 is ENHRY and CDR2 SYGVKD. The length of the CDR3 is 13 residues. This CDR3 is CAISGTADSPLHF. CDR3 in DNA: TGTGCCATCAGTGGGACGGCGGATTCACCCCTCCACTTT.

The chain couples TRBV28 to TRBJ1-6; D call uncertain. The V gene's germline CDR1 is MDHEN and CDR2 SYDVKM. The V gene lost 6 bases and the J gene lost 7 bases, with 13 bases spanning the gap. This CDR3 is built from 14 residues. DNA for the CDR3: TGTGCCAGCAGGGTCCCTAATGAGAATTCACCCCTCCACTTT. It specifies CASRVPNENSPLHF.

The gene calls are TRBV11-2 and TRBJ2-5; D is possibly TRBD2 (6 bases). The V gene lost 3 bases and the J gene lost 5 bases, with 28 bases spanning the gap. The germline CDR1 and CDR2 sequences are SGHAT and FQNNGV. This CDR3 spans 19 amino acids. Here the CDR3 reads CASSFGRQSTGLRGETQYF. CDR3 DNA sequence: TGTGCCAGCAGCTTCGGACGTCAAAGCACGGGACTCCGAGGGGAGACCCAGTACTTC.

The chain employs TRBV7-8 and TRBJ2-5; 7 nucleotides line up with TRBD2. From germline, CDR1 is SGHVS and CDR2 FQNEAQ. The CDR3 is made up of 15 amino acids. With 6 bases clipped from V and 5 bases from J, the junction kept 12 bases outside the gene matches. The CDR3 loop reads CASSLSPGGYETQYF. CDR3 sequence (DNA): TGTGCCAGCAGTCTAAGTCCGGGAGGATACGAGACCCAGTACTTC.

The chain recombines TRBV5-6 with TRBJ2-7, with 7 nucleotides matching TRBD1. This CDR3 contains 14 residues. The V gene's germline CDR1 is SGHDT and CDR2 YYEEEE. The J segment lost 6 bases and the V segment lost 1 base, leaving 7 bases of the junction unmatched. The CDR3 DNA sequence: TGTGCCAGCAGCTTGTCCGGGACAGTCTTCGAGCAGTACTTC. It codes for CASSLSGTVFEQYF.

The rearrangement joins TRBV19 to TRBJ2-1; 8 nucleotides line up with TRBD2. V shed 4 bases, J shed 2 bases, and the junction held 7 bases outside the gene matches. The CDR3 is made up of 16 amino acids. The germline CDR1 and CDR2 sequences are LNHDA and SQIVND (reference sequence). In DNA, the CDR3 is TGTGCCAGTAGTAAAACCCCGGGGGGGACCTACAATGAGCAGTTCTTC. Translation gives CASSKTPGGTYNEQFF.

A note on this clonotype: A read error is likely, as this CDR3 ends without the conserved phenylalanine or tryptophan. The DNA is left out, because the CDR3 cannot be placed on it with certainty; the CDR3 is given as TCRdb lists it. The chain links TRBV14 to TRBJ1-4; the table's D call TRBD1 went unverified against the DNA. The CDR3 totals 9 residues, both ends included. The germline V gene encodes CDR1 SGHDN and CDR2 FVKESK. CDR3 amino acids: CASSPTGGL.

This clonotype has ten or more counts. The chain links TRBV6-6 to TRBJ1-4; TRBD1 agrees at 8 bases. Germline V gives CDR1 MNHNY, CDR2 SVGAGI (reference sequence). The CDR3 extends over 14 amino acids. V trimming: 7 bases; J trimming: 7 bases; junction bases outside the gene matches: 8. CDR3 sequence reads: CASTADRESEKLFF. The CDR3 DNA reads as TGTGCCAGCACTGCGGACAGGGAGTCTGAAAAACTGTTTTTT.

The chain employs TRBV7-9 and TRBJ1-1; no definite D call. This CDR3 has 14 amino acids. Germline-derived CDR1 and CDR2 are SEHNR and FQNEAQ (reference sequence). Trimming stripped 4 bases from V and 0 bases from J, with 9 bases between. CDR3: CASSSQAMNTEAFF. DNA for the CDR3: TGTGCCAGCAGCTCGCAGGCGATGAACACTGAAGCTTTCTTT. Together with reference TRBV7-9 and TRBJ1-1, the CDR3 gives the full variable domain: DTGVSQNPRHKITKRGQNVTFRCDPISEHNRLYWYRQTLGQGPEFLTYFQNEAQLEKSRLLSDRFSAERPKGSFSTLEIQRTEQGDSAMYLCASSSQAMNTEAFFGQGTRLTVV.

This clonotype has a count of ten or more. This chain connects TRBV24-1 to TRBJ1-4; 7 bases match TRBD1. Germline CDR1 reads KGHDR; CDR2 reads SFDVKD. CDR3 length equals 15 residues. Trimming at V came to 7 bases and at J to 6 bases, leaving 10 bases not matched to a gene. CDR3 DNA: TGTGCCACCAGCATAGACCAGGGGGGGTATGAAAAACTGTTTTTT. This encodes CATSIDQGGYEKLFF.

A few counts support this clonotype. The chain combines TRBV29-1 with TRBJ2-7; D is possibly TRBD1 (6 bases). Germline values: CDR1 SQVTM, CDR2 ANQGSEA. The V and J ends lost 7 bases and 9 bases respectively, with 16 bases between them. This CDR3 comprises 11 residues. In DNA form, the CDR3 reads TGCAGCGGTGTGCAGGGGTCTGCGCAGTACTTC. Translation gives CSGVQGSAQYF.